These 32 T cell receptor beta chains originate from one sample sequenced in a study of spatial heterogeneity in lung cancer. Time point meaning: sample taken at primary tumor resection. Researchers sequenced whole RNA taken from tumor, nontumor lung or frozen PBMC without sorting. TCRdb re-analysed the 5' RACE reads in MiXCR, keeping a single row per CDR3 protein. The sample holds 600 or so distinct CDR3 sequences, 75% to 90% seen once. Material: PBMCs, obtained at surgery. These receptors were obtained from a female donor with early-stage non-small cell lung cancer.

This clonotype was counted once. Within a library made for alpha chains, this beta chain is off target, and its count is uninformative. This sequence joins TRBV29-1 and TRBJ2-3; 7 bases map to TRBD2. Germline V gene lookup returns CDR1 SQVTM and CDR2 ANQGSEA. The CDR3 runs to 14 residues. J gave up 4 bases and V 0 bases, and 4 bases lay outside the gene matches. In DNA form, the CDR3 reads TGCAGCGTTGAAGATCGGGGGGAACCAGATACGCAGTATTTT. Translating gives CSVEDRGEPDTQYF.

In its sample, this clonotype was seen a few times. This beta chain is an off-target read within a library intended for alpha chains, so its frequency means little. The V and J genes are TRBV6-5 and TRBJ1-2; 10 bases are a match to TRBD1. Germline CDR1 MNHEY, CDR2 SVGAGI. Trimming removed 7 bases from V and 2 bases from J; junction bases left unmatched: 4. CDR3 length: 14 residues. The CDR3 sequence is CASIGQGDNYGYTF. In DNA form, the CDR3 reads TGTGCCAGCATAGGACAGGGGGACAACTATGGCTACACCTTC.

A note on this clonotype: With the library built for alpha chains, this beta chain is off target and its frequency is not meaningful. The chain recombines TRBV4-2 with TRBJ1-1, with D uncertain. V dropped 6 bases and J dropped 3 bases, with 8 bases sitting between them. In germline, CDR1 is LGHNA, CDR2 YNFKEQ. CDR3 length: 12 residues. CDR3 region: CASSLGHTEAFF. CDR3 coding DNA: TGTGCCAGCAGTCTCGGACACACTGAAGCTTTCTTT.

As concerns this clonotype: This beta chain was picked up by a library intended for alpha chains and is off target, so its count carries little meaning. The chain recombines TRBV6-2 or TRBV6-3 with TRBJ1-5; maybe TRBD1 (5 bases). This CDR3 is built from 16 residues. Trimming left V 6 bases short and J 5 bases short, with 20 bases between. Germline CDR1 reads MNHEY; CDR2 reads SVGEGT. The CDR3 spells CASSRIAQARDQPQHF. The DNA for the CDR3 is TGTGCCAGCAGCCGAATTGCACAGGCCCGGGATCAGCCCCAGCATTTT.

About this clonotype itself: Little can be read into the size of this beta chain, an off-target read in a library designed for alpha chains. The rearrangement links TRBV20-1 to TRBJ1-5; weak D call: TRBD1 (5 bases). Germline loops: CDR1 DFQATT, CDR2 SNEGSKA (reference sequence). V was pared by 6 bases and J by 2 bases, with 11 bases between. CDR3 length equals 13 residues. CDR3 DNA sequence: TGCAGTGCCAGGGTGTCGGGCAATCAGCCCCAGCATTTT. Its protein product is CSARVSGNQPQHF.

Comments on this clonotype: Because the library targeted alpha chains, this beta chain is an off-target read whose size means little. The gene calls are TRBV29-1 and TRBJ1-5, with 7 bases aligning to TRBD1. From germline, CDR1 is SQVTM and CDR2 ANQGSEA. The CDR3 has 13 amino acids. With V trimmed by 3 bases and J by 5 bases, 4 bases remained unmatched. CDR3 bases: TGCAGCGTTGAGACAGGGCTTGATCAGCCCCAGCATTTT. This gives the protein CSVETGLDQPQHF.

As concerns this clonotype: This beta chain was picked up by a library intended for alpha chains and is off target, so its count carries little meaning. The chain combines TRBV29-1 with TRBJ2-3; possibly TRBD1 for D (5 bases). The germline CDR1 and CDR2 sequences are SQVTM and ANQGSEA. V dropped 6 bases and J dropped 0 bases, with 10 bases sitting between them. CDR3 length: 13 residues. CDR3 sequence: CSVDSSSTDTQYF. For the CDR3, the DNA is TGCAGCGTAGACAGCTCTAGCACAGATACGCAGTATTTT.

As concerns this clonotype: This beta chain slipped into a library made for alpha chains as a stray read, so its size is not meaningful. V and J are TRBV7-6 and TRBJ1-4; D perhaps matches TRBD1 (5 bases). Deletions cut 0 bases from V and 8 bases from J, with 10 bases between. CDR1 and CDR2 (germline): SGHVS, FNYEAQ. The CDR3 contains 14 residues. CDR3 loop: CASSLATEGEKLFF. The CDR3 nucleotides read TGTGCCAGCAGCTTAGCGACAGAAGGGGAAAAACTGTTTTTT.

With respect to this clonotype: With the library built for alpha chains, this beta chain is off target and its frequency is not meaningful. The DNA for the CDR3 is TGTGCCAGCAGTTTATATGGGCAGACCCAGTACTTC. Protein product: CASSLYGQTQYF. This chain links TRBV28 with TRBJ2-5; D not certain. From germline, CDR1 is MDHEN and CDR2 SYDVKM. With 1 base removed from V and 6 bases from J, the gap between germline ends came to 6 bases. There are 12 residues in the CDR3.

As to this clonotype: Within a library made for alpha chains, this beta chain is off target, and its count is uninformative. The genes are TRBV7-2 and TRBJ2-7, with 9 bases identical to TRBD2. From germline, CDR1 is SGHTA and CDR2 FQGNSA. J lost 2 bases, V lost 4 bases, and 6 bases had no gene match. The CDR3 covers 15 residues. The CDR3 nucleotides read TGTGCCAGCAGCTCCTCTAGCGGGGCAACCTACGAGCAGTACTTC. Its protein is CASSSSSGATYEQYF.

On this clonotype itself: This beta chain is a stray read from a library made for alpha chains; its abundance is not meaningful. The V gene is TRBV19, the J gene TRBJ1-2; TRBD1 agrees at 7 bases. Germline CDR1 LNHDA, CDR2 SQIVND (reference sequence). This CDR3 region has 15 residues. V shed 4 bases, J shed 4 bases, and the junction held 9 bases outside the gene matches. For the CDR3, the DNA is TGTGCCAGTAGTACCGAAAAGACAGGGTCCTATGGCTACACCTTC. Encoded protein: CASSTEKTGSYGYTF.

Turning to this clonotype: Within a library made for alpha chains, this beta chain is off target, and its count is uninformative. The chain recombines TRBV29-1 with TRBJ2-7; 8 bases map to TRBD1. Trimming at V came to 6 bases and at J to 2 bases, leaving 6 bases not matched to a gene. The CDR3 has 13 amino acids. Germline lookup yields CDR1 SQVTM and CDR2 ANQGSEA. CDR3: CSVWGDRPYEQYF. CDR3 bases: TGCAGCGTCTGGGGGGACAGGCCCTACGAGCAGTACTTC.

Details on this clonotype: This beta chain appears as a stray read in a library generated for alpha chains; its size is not informative. The DNA of the CDR3 is TGCAGTGTTACAGAGAAGAGCACAGATACGCAGTATTTT. It is translated as CSVTEKSTDTQYF. The V gene is TRBV20-1, the J gene TRBJ2-3, with D hard to call. V shed 7 bases and J shed 0 bases, with 11 bases lying between them. CDR1 DFQATT and CDR2 SNEGSKA come from the germline V gene (reference sequence). There are 13 residues in the CDR3.

About this clonotype: The library was built for alpha chains, so this beta chain is an off-target read and its size means little. The chain employs TRBV29-1 and TRBJ2-5; weak D call: TRBD2 (7 bases). This CDR3 has 18 amino acids. The germline V gene has CDR1 SQVTM and CDR2 ANQGSEA. Deletions cut 1 base from V and 1 base from J, with 22 bases between. The CDR3 sequence is CSVEGPLLRGGGQETQYF. The CDR3 nucleotides read TGCAGCGTTGAAGGTCCCTTACTAAGGGGGGGGGGCCAAGAGACCCAGTACTTC. Full variable domain (missing parts from reference TRBV29-1 and TRBJ2-5): SAVISQKPSRDICQRGTSLTIQCQVDSQVTMMFWYRQQPGQSLTLIATANQGSEATYESGFVIDKFPISRPNLTFSTLTVSNMSPEDSSIYLCSVEGPLLRGGGQETQYFGPGTRLLVL.

As for this clonotype: Being off target in a library aimed at alpha chains, this beta chain has a size of little meaning. The chain couples TRBV5-6 to TRBJ2-6; 7 bases fit TRBD1. Germline assignment: CDR1 SGHDT and CDR2 YYEEEE. J gave up 4 bases and V 0 bases, and 7 bases lay outside the gene matches. The CDR3 spans 17 residues. CDR3 protein: CASSLGMTGSGANVLTF. CDR3 DNA sequence: TGTGCCAGCAGCTTGGGGATGACAGGGTCCGGGGCCAACGTCCTGACTTTC.

This clonotype was seen just once. Since the library was made to target alpha chains, this beta chain is a stray read and its abundance is not meaningful. The gene calls are TRBV6-2 or TRBV6-3 and TRBJ2-2, with no clear D. The CDR3 runs to 14 residues. V was trimmed by 8 bases and J by 0 bases, leaving 10 bases between them. Germline CDR1 MNHEY, CDR2 SVGEGT. The CDR3 loop reads CASQSAPNTGELFF. For the CDR3, the DNA is TGTGCCAGCCAATCAGCCCCGAACACCGGGGAGCTGTTTTTT.

As to this clonotype: Since the library was made to target alpha chains, this beta chain is a stray read and its abundance is not meaningful. V and J are TRBV20-1 and TRBJ1-2, with D perhaps matching TRBD1 (5 bases). The germline V gene has CDR1 DFQATT and CDR2 SNEGSKA (reference sequence). The CDR3 consists of 12 residues. V was cut by 6 bases and J by 2 bases, with 10 bases left in between. DNA for the CDR3: TGCAGTGCGTACCGGGACAACTATGGCTACACCTTC. It codes for CSAYRDNYGYTF.

This clonotype was counted only a few times. This beta chain appears as a stray read in a library generated for alpha chains; its size is not informative. The chain uses TRBV27 and TRBJ1-6, with 9 bases lining up with TRBD1. V lost 2 bases, J lost 6 bases, and 5 bases stayed unmatched. From germline, CDR1 is MNHEY and CDR2 SMNVEV (reference sequence). The CDR3 spans 16 residues. The CDR3 DNA reads as TGTGCCAGCAGTTTACAACAGGGGGCATTTAATTCACCCCTCCACTTT. Translating gives CASSLQQGAFNSPLHF.

With respect to this clonotype: As an off-target read in a library built for alpha chains, this beta chain has a frequency of little significance. This sequence joins TRBV28 and TRBJ2-2; no definite D call. The CDR3 contains 15 residues. Trimming pared 2 bases from V and 0 bases from J, leaving 7 bases between. Germline CDR1 reads MDHEN; CDR2 reads SYDVKM. The CDR3 sequence: CASSLQVANTGELFF. CDR3 nucleotides: TGTGCCAGCAGTTTACAGGTCGCGAACACCGGGGAGCTGTTTTTT.

For this clonotype: The library was built for alpha chains, so this beta chain is an off-target read and its size means little. The chain combines TRBV20-1 with TRBJ2-7, with 10 bases aligning to TRBD2. Germline CDR1 DFQATT, CDR2 SNEGSKA (reference sequence). The CDR3 extends over 15 amino acids. The J segment lost 2 bases and the V segment lost 2 bases, leaving 6 bases of the junction unmatched. CDR3 nucleotide sequence: TGCAGTGCTAGACCAGGGACTAGCGCAACCTACGAGCAGTACTTC. Its protein is CSARPGTSATYEQYF.

A remark on this clonotype: For a library built for alpha chains, this beta chain is a stray read; little rests on its size. The V gene is TRBV7-2, the J gene TRBJ2-3; D possibly corresponds to TRBD2 (6 bases). Germline V CDR1 and CDR2: SGHTA, FQGNSA. V lost 5 bases and J 4 bases, leaving 16 bases between the germline ends. This CDR3 is 15 amino acids long. The CDR3 protein is CASSSPTSSPDTQYF. CDR3 in DNA: TGTGCCAGCAGCAGCCCCACTAGCTCCCCAGATACGCAGTATTTT.

This clonotype has only a few counts. The library was designed around alpha chains, so this beta chain is a stray read whose abundance carries little weight. The chain couples TRBV20-1 to TRBJ2-1; D is ambiguous. CDR1 DFQATT and CDR2 SNEGSKA come from the germline V gene (reference sequence). V shed 0 bases and J shed 0 bases, with 12 bases lying between them. The CDR3 is made up of 16 amino acids. The CDR3 spells CSARDQRIHSYNEQFF. The CDR3 coding sequence is TGCAGTGCTAGAGATCAAAGGATACACTCCTACAATGAGCAGTTCTTC.

This clonotype was seen a few times. In a library made to pick up alpha chains, this beta chain is a stray read with a size that means little. This chain joins TRBV9 and TRBJ2-5; TRBD1 agrees at 12 bases. This CDR3 has 18 amino acids. Germline CDR1 and CDR2: SGDLS and YYNGEE. Germline trimming cut 2 bases from V and 2 bases from J; bases unmatched to any gene: 10. This CDR3 reads CASSVDPGTGGAQETQYF. The DNA of the CDR3 is TGTGCCAGCAGCGTGGACCCCGGGACAGGGGGCGCACAAGAGACCCAGTACTTC. The complete variable domain, with remaining parts taken from reference TRBV9 and TRBJ2-5, reads DSGVTQTPKHLITATGQRVTLRCSPRSGDLSVYWYQQSLDQGLQFLIQYYNGEERAKGNILERFSAQQFPDLHSELNLSSLELGDSALYFCASSVDPGTGGAQETQYFGPGTRLLVL.

Comments on this clonotype: Within a library made for alpha chains, this beta chain is off target, and its count is uninformative. The chain links TRBV10-3 to TRBJ2-5, with D perhaps matching TRBD2 (6 bases). Germline V gene sequence: CDR1 ENHRY, CDR2 SYGVKD. V was cut by 3 bases and J by 5 bases, with 10 bases left in between. CDR3 length: 13 residues. CDR3 in DNA: TGTGCCATCAGTGAAGGCGGAGGGGAGACCCAGTACTTC. This translates into CAISEGGGETQYF.

As regards this clonotype: A library made for alpha chains picked up this beta chain off target, so its size means little. V is TRBV6-1 and J is TRBJ2-7, with 9 bases that match TRBD1. The germline V gene encodes CDR1 MNHNS and CDR2 SASEGT. V shed 6 bases and J 4 bases; nucleotides not matched to a gene: 7. The CDR3 has 14 residues. The CDR3 sequence is CASSYRGRLYEQYF. The CDR3 DNA is TGTGCCAGCAGCTACAGGGGGCGTTTGTACGAGCAGTACTTC.

As regards this clonotype: Since it is a stray read in a library aimed at alpha chains, this beta chain has a size that is not meaningful. This rearrangement joins TRBV10-2 to TRBJ1-1; D gene uncertain. Germline V gene lookup returns CDR1 WSHSY and CDR2 SAAADI. V was cut by 2 bases and J by 1 base, with 5 bases left in between. The CDR3 sequence is 13 residues long. CDR3 residues: CASSEVRNTEAFF. In DNA, the CDR3 is TGCGCCAGCAGTGAGGTCAGGAACACTGAAGCTTTCTTT.

As regards this clonotype: This beta chain is a stray sequence in a library constructed for alpha chains; its clone size is not meaningful. This chain connects TRBV12-3 or TRBV12-4 to TRBJ2-3, with 7 nucleotides matching TRBD2. V shed 6 bases and J 2 bases; nucleotides not matched to a gene: 8. The CDR3 runs to 15 residues. The CDR3, as DNA: TGTGCCAGCAGCGCAGAGCGGGGCTCCACAGATACGCAGTATTTT. It yields the protein CASSAERGSTDTQYF.

As for this clonotype: Because the library targeted alpha chains, this beta chain is an off-target read whose size means little. This chain links TRBV20-1 with TRBJ2-2; 7 bases fit TRBD2. From germline, CDR1 is DFQATT and CDR2 SNEGSKA (reference sequence). The CDR3 covers 16 residues. The V gene end was trimmed by 6 bases and the J gene end by 5 bases; junction bases not matched to a gene: 15. The CDR3 DNA reads TGCAGTGCCCCGCCCCGCGGCGGGAGTAAGACCGGGGAGCTGTTTTTT. Protein: CSAPPRGGSKTGELFF.

A remark on this clonotype: A library made for alpha chains picked up this beta chain off target, so its size means little. The chain joins TRBV6-2 or TRBV6-3 to TRBJ1-5; TRBD1 aligns across 7 bases. The V and J ends lost 6 bases and 6 bases, in that order; junction bases with no gene match: 8. The CDR3 loop spans 14 amino acids. Per the germline V gene, CDR1 is MNHEY and CDR2 is SVGEGT. The CDR3 protein is CASRRDRVSQPQHF. DNA for the CDR3: TGTGCCAGCAGACGAGACAGGGTGTCTCAGCCCCAGCATTTT.

Worth noting for this clonotype: For a library built for alpha chains, this beta chain is a stray read; little rests on its size. V is TRBV20-1 and J is TRBJ1-1; no firm D call. V was clipped by 6 bases and J by 4 bases, with 15 bases between them. The CDR3 extends over 13 amino acids. Germline CDR1 DFQATT, CDR2 SNEGSKA (reference sequence). CDR3 DNA: TGCAGTGCCCCAGGAGAGTCAACCACTGAAGCTTTCTTT. This translates into CSAPGESTTEAFF.

With regard to this clonotype: As an off-target read in a library built for alpha chains, this beta chain has a frequency of little significance. This sequence joins TRBV6-5 and TRBJ1-6, with no clear D. The CDR3 has 14 amino acids. CDR1 MNHEY and CDR2 SVGAGI come from the germline V gene. V lost 6 bases and J 0 bases, leaving 6 bases between the germline ends. The DNA of the CDR3 is TGTGCCAGCAGCTTAGGCTCCTATAATTCACCCCTCCACTTT. It yields the protein CASSLGSYNSPLHF.

For this clonotype: A library made for alpha chains picked up this beta chain off target, so its size means little. The chain combines TRBV6-2 or TRBV6-3 with TRBJ2-3; possible D gene TRBD1, 5 bases. Per the germline V gene, CDR1 is MNHEY and CDR2 is SVGEGT. The CDR3 length is 15 residues. V was pared by 2 bases and J by 2 bases, with 11 bases between. In DNA, the CDR3 is TGTGCCAGCAGTTACAGGGATGGGGCCACAGATACGCAGTATTTT. Translation: CASSYRDGATDTQYF.